Below are 9 T cell receptor beta chains sequenced from a single sample in a study of control samples from healthy donors and cancer patients. Sequencing used immunoSEQ multiplex PCR; TCRdb keeps in-frame clones, though not all of them. This table holds over 100,000 clones, about 88% found once. What was sequenced was blood. These receptor sequences come from a man aged 45 to 65 in good health.

This sequence joins TRBV3-1 (or the pseudogene TRBV3-2) and TRBJ1-2; 7 bases map to TRBD1. This CDR3 comprises 14 residues. Per the germline V gene, CDR1 is LGHDT and CDR2 is YNNKEL (reference sequence). The trim removed 6 bases at V and 7 bases at J, leaving 11 bases unmatched. CDR3 in amino acids: CASRQREGAGGYTF. The CDR3 region has the DNA TGTGCCAGCAGGCAACGTGAGGGGGCGGGTGGCTACACCTTC.

The chain combines TRBV9 with TRBJ2-2, with unresolved D. V lost 0 bases, J lost 6 bases, and 9 bases lay in between. The CDR3 totals 14 residues. Germline V lookup: CDR1 SGDLS, CDR2 YYNGEE. As DNA, the CDR3 is TGTGCCAGCAGCGTAGGGATAAGCGCCGGGGAGCTGTTTTTT. Protein product: CASSVGISAGELFF.

The genes are TRBV7-9 and TRBJ2-3; 9 bases are a match to TRBD1. CDR1 SEHNR and CDR2 FQNEAQ come from the germline V gene (reference sequence). Trimming took 5 bases from V and 3 from J; bases not matched to a gene: 9. The CDR3 length is 16 residues. The chain's CDR3 is CASSPRTGDGTDTQYF. CDR3 coding DNA: TGTGCCAGCAGCCCGAGGACAGGGGATGGAACAGATACGCAGTATTTT.

The V call is TRBV6-6, the J call TRBJ2-7; D perhaps matches TRBD1 (6 bases). This CDR3 region has 14 residues. CDR1 MNHNY and CDR2 SVGAGI come from the germline V gene (reference sequence). V was cut by 5 bases and J by 2 bases, with 13 bases left in between. CDR3 sequence (DNA): TGTGCCAGCAGTCCCCGGACAGCCCCCTACGAGCAGTACTTC. This sequence encodes CASSPRTAPYEQYF.

CDR3 sequence reads: CASSLVYSADTQYF. For the CDR3, the DNA is TGTGCCAGCAGCTTAGTTTATTCGGCAGATACGCAGTATTTT. The V gene is TRBV11-3, the J gene TRBJ2-3; D is uncertain. The CDR3 covers 14 residues. Germline CDR1 is SGHNT and CDR2 is YENEEA. Trimming stripped 1 base from V and 4 bases from J, with 9 bases between.

V gene TRBV5-5 combines with J gene TRBJ2-5, with D perhaps given as TRBD1 or TRBD2 (7 bases each). Germline V lookup: CDR1 SGHKS, CDR2 YYEKEE (reference sequence). V was cut by 4 bases and J by 4 bases, with 20 bases left in between. CDR3 length: 16 residues. CDR3 in amino acids: CASSRQGGSVGETQYF. CDR3 DNA: TGTGCCAGCAGCAGACAGGGAGGGTCCGTCGGAGAGACCCAGTACTTC.

This rearrangement joins TRBV30 to TRBJ1-1; 8 bases agree with TRBD1. This CDR3 region has 15 residues. The germline V gene has CDR1 GTSNPN and CDR2 SVGIG (reference sequence). The ends lost 1 base at V and 6 bases at J; junction bases unmatched: 10. The chain's CDR3 is CAWSGQTGAFAEAFF. CDR3 in DNA: TGTGCCTGGAGTGGACAGACAGGGGCTTTCGCTGAAGCTTTCTTT.

V and J are TRBV30 and TRBJ2-5; D gene ambiguous. The germline V and J ends were trimmed by 0 bases and 5 bases, with 16 bases remaining between them. This CDR3 is 15 amino acids long. The germline V gene encodes CDR1 GTSNPN and CDR2 SVGIG (reference sequence). Here the CDR3 reads CAWSVGPSAGETQYF. The CDR3 bases are TGTGCCTGGAGTGTAGGGCCCTCGGCCGGTGAGACCCAGTACTTC.

The V gene is TRBV12-3 or TRBV12-4, the J gene TRBJ1-1; D unclear. The CDR3 runs 13 residues. Trimming stripped 2 bases from V and 8 bases from J, with 12 bases between. The CDR3 region has the DNA TGTGCCAGCAGTTTAAGGGCGAATTCAGAAGCTTTCTTT. This codes for CASSLRANSEAFF.